This T cell receptor beta chain was retrieved from a study of control samples from healthy donors and cancer patients. The method was immunoSEQ multiplex PCR; TCRdb's version includes in-frame clones alone and lacks a portion of them. The table lists roughly 150,000 clones, roughly 92% of them singletons. Material for sequencing was blood. The TCR was taken from a man aged 50 or older in good health.

This chain's CDR3 is CASSLVAGRTYNEQFF. The CDR3 DNA follows: TGTGCCAGCAGTTTGGTTGCAGGGAGGACCTACAATGAGCAGTTCTTC. The rearrangement uses TRBV28 and TRBJ2-1; possibly TRBD2 for D (6 bases). The CDR3 has 16 residues. Germline V gives CDR1 MDHEN, CDR2 SYDVKM. The V gene lost 3 bases and the J gene lost 2 bases, with 14 bases spanning the gap.